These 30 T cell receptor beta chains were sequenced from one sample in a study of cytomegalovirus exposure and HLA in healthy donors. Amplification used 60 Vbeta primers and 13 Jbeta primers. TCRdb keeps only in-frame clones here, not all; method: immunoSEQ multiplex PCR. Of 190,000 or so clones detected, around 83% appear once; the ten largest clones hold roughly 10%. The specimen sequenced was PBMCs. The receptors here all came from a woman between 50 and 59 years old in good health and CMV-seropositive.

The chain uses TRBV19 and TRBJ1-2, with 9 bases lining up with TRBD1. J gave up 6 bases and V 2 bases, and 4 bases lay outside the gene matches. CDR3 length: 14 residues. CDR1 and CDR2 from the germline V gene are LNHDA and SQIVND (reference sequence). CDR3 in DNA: TGTGCCAGTAGTATACCCCGGACAGGGGATGGCTACACCTTC. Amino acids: CASSIPRTGDGYTF.

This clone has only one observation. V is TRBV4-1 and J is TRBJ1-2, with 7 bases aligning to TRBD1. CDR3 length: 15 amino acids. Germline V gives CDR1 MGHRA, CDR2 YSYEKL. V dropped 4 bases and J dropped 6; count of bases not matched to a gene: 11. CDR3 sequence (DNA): TGCGCCAGCAGCCGAGGGACAGTCAGGGAGGATGGCTACACCTTC. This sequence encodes CASSRGTVREDGYTF.

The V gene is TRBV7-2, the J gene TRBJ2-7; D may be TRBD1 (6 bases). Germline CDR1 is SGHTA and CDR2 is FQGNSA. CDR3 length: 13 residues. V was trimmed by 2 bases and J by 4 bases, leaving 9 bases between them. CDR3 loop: CASSLNRAYEQYF. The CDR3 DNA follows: TGTGCCAGCAGCTTAAACAGGGCTTACGAGCAGTACTTC.

This chain's CDR3 is CASSTYNEQFF. CDR3 DNA: TGTGCCAGCAGTACTTACAATGAGCAGTTCTTC. This chain joins TRBV28 and TRBJ2-1; D gene unclear. This CDR3 region has 11 residues. Trimming shortened V by 5 bases and J by 4 bases, and 3 bases separated the two germline ends. Germline-derived CDR1 and CDR2 are MDHEN and SYDVKM.

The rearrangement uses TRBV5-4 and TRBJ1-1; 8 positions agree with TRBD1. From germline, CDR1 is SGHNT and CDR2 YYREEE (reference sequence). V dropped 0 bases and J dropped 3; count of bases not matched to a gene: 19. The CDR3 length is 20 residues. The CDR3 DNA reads TGTGCCAGCAGCTTGGGGGGACAGGACCACATCCCCACCTCTGACACTGAAGCTTTCTTT. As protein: CASSLGGQDHIPTSDTEAFF.

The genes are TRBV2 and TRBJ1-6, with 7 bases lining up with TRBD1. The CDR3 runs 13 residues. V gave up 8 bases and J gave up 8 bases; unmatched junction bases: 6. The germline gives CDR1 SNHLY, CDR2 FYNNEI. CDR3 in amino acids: CASGTALYSPLHF. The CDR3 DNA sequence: TGTGCCAGCGGGACAGCCCTTTATTCACCCCTCCACTTT.

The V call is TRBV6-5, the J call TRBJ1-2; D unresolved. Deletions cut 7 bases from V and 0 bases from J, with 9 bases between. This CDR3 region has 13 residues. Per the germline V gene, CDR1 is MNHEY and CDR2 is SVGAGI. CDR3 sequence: CASNPSPNYGYTF. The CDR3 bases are TGTGCCAGCAACCCCAGTCCTAACTATGGCTACACCTTC.

Written as DNA, the CDR3 is TGTGCCAGTAGTCTACAGGCCATCCATGGCTACACCTTC. Its translation: CASSLQAIHGYTF. V is TRBV19 and J is TRBJ1-2; D possibly corresponds to TRBD1 (5 bases). This CDR3 region has 13 residues. Germline V lookup: CDR1 LNHDA, CDR2 SQIVND (reference sequence). V was cut by 5 bases and J by 6 bases, with 13 bases left in between.

Here the CDR3 reads CASSGRGGRETQYF. CDR3 coding DNA: TGTGCCAGCAGTGGGCGGGGGGGACGAGAGACCCAGTACTTC. V gene TRBV2 combines with J gene TRBJ2-5; 9 bases agree with TRBD2. The V gene end was trimmed by 4 bases and the J gene end by 4 bases; junction bases not matched to a gene: 4. CDR3 length: 14 amino acids. CDR1 and CDR2 from the germline V gene are SNHLY and FYNNEI.

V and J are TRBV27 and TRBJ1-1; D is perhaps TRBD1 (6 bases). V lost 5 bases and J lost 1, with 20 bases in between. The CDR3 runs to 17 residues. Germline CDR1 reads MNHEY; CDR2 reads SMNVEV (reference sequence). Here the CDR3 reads CASSTFQTGIGNTEAFF. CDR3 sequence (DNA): TGTGCCAGCAGTACTTTTCAAACAGGGATAGGGAACACTGAAGCTTTCTTT.

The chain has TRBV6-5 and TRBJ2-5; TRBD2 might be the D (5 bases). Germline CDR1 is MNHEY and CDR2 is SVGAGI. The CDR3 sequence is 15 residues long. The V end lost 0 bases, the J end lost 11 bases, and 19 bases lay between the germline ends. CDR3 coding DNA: TGTGCCAGCAGTTACTCAGCGGTTGGCCTGAGAGAGCAGTACTTC. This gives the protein CASSYSAVGLREQYF.

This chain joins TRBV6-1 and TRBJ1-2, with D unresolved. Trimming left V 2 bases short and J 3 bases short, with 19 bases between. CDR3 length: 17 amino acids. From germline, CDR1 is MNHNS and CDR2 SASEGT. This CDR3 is CASSEWALSSPYYGYTF. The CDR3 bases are TGTGCCAGCAGTGAATGGGCCCTGAGTAGTCCCTACTATGGCTACACCTTC.

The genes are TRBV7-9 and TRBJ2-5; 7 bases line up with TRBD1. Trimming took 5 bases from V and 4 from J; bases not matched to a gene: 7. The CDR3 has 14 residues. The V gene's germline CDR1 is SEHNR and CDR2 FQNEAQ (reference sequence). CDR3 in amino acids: CASSPNRGGETQYF. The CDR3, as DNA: TGTGCCAGCAGCCCGAACAGGGGCGGAGAGACCCAGTACTTC.

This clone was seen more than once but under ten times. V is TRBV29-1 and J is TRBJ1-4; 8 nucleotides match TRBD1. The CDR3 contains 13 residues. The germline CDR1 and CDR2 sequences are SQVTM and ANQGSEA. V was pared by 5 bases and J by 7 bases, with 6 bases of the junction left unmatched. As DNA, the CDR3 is TGCAGCGTTAATCAGGGGGCCGGTGAAAAACTGTTTTTT. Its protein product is CSVNQGAGEKLFF.

The DNA of the CDR3 is TGCGCCAGCAGCTTAGGACTAGGAGGGGTAGGCCAAGAGACCCAGTACTTC. It translates to CASSLGLGGVGQETQYF. The V and J genes are TRBV5-1 and TRBJ2-5, with 7 bases matching TRBD2. J gave up 1 base and V 2 bases, and 11 bases lay outside the gene matches. CDR3 length: 17 amino acids. Germline lookup yields CDR1 SGHRS and CDR2 YFSETQ.

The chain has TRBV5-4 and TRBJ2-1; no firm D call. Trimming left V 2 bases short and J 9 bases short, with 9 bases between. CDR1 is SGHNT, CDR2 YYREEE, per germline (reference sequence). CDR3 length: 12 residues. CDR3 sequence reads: CASSFSRGEQFF. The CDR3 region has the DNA TGTGCCAGCAGCTTCAGCCGAGGTGAGCAGTTCTTC.

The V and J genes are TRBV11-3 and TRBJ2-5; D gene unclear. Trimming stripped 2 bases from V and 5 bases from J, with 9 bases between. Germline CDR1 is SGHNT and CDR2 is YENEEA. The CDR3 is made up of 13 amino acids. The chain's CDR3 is CASSLNSGETQYF. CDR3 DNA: TGTGCCAGCAGCTTAAATTCCGGGGAGACCCAGTACTTC.

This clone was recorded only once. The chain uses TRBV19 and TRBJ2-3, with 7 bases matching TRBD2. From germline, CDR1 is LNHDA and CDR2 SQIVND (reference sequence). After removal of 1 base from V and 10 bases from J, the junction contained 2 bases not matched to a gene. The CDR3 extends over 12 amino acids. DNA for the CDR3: TGTGCCAGTAGTATAGGAGGGAGGGCGCAGTATTTT. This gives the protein CASSIGGRAQYF.

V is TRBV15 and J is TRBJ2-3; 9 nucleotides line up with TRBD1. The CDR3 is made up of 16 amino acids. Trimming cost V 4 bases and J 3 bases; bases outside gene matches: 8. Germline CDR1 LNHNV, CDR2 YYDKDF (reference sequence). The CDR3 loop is CATSKRTGTGTDTQYF. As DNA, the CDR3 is TGTGCCACCAGCAAACGGACAGGGACAGGGACAGATACGCAGTATTTT.

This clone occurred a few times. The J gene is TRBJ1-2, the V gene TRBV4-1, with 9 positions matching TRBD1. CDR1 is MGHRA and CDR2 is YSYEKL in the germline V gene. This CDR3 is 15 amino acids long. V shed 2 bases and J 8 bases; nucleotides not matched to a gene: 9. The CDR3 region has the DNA TGCGCCAGCAGCCAAAAAATAGGGACAGGGAGAGGCTACACCTTC. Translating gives CASSQKIGTGRGYTF.

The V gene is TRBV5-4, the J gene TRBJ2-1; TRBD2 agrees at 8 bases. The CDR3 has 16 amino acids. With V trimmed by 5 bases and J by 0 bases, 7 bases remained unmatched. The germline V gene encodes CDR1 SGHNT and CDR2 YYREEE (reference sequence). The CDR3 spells CASSRGGDNSYNEQFF. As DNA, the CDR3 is TGTGCCAGCAGTCGGGGGGGGGACAACTCCTACAATGAGCAGTTCTTC.

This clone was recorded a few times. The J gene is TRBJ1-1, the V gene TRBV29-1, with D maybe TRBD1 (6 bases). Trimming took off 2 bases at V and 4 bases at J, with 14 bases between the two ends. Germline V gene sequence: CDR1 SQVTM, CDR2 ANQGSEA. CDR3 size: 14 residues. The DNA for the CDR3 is TGCAGCGTTGAAAGGGACATCGGACCCACTGAAGCTTTCTTT. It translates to CSVERDIGPTEAFF.

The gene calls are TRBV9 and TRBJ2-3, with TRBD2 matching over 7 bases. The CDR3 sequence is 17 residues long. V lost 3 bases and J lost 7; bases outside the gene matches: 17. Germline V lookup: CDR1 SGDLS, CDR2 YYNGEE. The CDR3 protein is CASSARRYLAEGNTQYF. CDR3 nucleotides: TGTGCCAGCAGCGCGCGGAGGTACCTAGCGGAGGGGAATACGCAGTATTTT.

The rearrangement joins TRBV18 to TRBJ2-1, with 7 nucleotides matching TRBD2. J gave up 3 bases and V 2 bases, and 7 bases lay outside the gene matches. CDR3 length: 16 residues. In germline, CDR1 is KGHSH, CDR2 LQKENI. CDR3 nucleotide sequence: TGTGCCAGCTCACCAGCTAGCGGCCCAAACTACAATGAGCAGTTCTTC. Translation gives CASSPASGPNYNEQFF.

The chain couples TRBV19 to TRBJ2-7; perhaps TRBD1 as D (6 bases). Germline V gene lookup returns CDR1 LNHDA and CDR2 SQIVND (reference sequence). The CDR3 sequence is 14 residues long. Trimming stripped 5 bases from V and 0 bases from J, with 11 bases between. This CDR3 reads CASSQGHRSYEQYF. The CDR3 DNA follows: TGTGCCAGTAGTCAGGGACACCGCTCCTACGAGCAGTACTTC.

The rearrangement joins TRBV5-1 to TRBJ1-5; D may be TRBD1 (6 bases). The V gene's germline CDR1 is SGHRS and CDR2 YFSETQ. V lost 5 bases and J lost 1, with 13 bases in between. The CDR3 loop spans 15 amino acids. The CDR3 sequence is CASRETGSSNQPQHF. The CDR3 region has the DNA TGCGCCAGCAGGGAGACAGGCTCCAGCAATCAGCCCCAGCATTTT.

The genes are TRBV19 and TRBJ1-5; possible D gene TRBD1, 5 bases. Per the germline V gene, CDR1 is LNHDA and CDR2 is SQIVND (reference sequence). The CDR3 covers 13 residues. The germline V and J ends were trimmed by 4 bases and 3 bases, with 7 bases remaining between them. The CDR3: CASSKQANQPQHF. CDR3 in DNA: TGTGCCAGTAGTAAACAGGCCAATCAGCCCCAGCATTTT.

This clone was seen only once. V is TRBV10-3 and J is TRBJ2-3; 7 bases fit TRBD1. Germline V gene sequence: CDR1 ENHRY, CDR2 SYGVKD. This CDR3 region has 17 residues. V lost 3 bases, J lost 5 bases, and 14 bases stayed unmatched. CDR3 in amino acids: CAISDPGKGGSGDTQYF. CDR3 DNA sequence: TGTGCCATCAGTGACCCGGGAAAAGGGGGCTCGGGAGATACGCAGTATTTT.

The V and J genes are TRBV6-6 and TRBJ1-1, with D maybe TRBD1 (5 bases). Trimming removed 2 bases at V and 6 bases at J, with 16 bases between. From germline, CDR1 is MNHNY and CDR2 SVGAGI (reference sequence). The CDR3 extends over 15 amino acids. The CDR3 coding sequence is TGTGCCAGCAGTTACGGGGCAGGTCGTTCTCCTGAAGCTTTCTTT. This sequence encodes CASSYGAGRSPEAFF.

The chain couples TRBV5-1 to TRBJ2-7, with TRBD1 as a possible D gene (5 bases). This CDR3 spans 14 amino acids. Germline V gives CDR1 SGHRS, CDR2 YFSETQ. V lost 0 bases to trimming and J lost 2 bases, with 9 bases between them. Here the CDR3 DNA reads TGCGCCAGCAGCTTGGCGGCAGGGCCCTACGAGCAGTACTTC. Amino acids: CASSLAAGPYEQYF.